The next 23 T cell receptor beta chains were all read from a single sample in a study of a mutant IDH1 vaccine in newly diagnosed glioma. These receptors lack a known antigen. Time point in this sample: week 47, end of study. One vaccine dose held 300 ug of mutant IDH1 20-mer peptide and came with topical imiquimod. Repertoires were generated with immunoSEQ multiplex PCR, while TCRdb's copy carries only in-frame clones and drops some. Among roughly 86,000 clones listed, roughly four fifths were seen once. Sequenced material: PBMCs, taken from a glioma patient whose treatment included an IDH1 peptide vaccine. These receptors were taken from a man in his forties with glioma.

A few counts support this clone. The chain uses TRBV30 and TRBJ2-7; maybe TRBD1 (6 bases). V was shortened by 1 base and J by 9 bases, with 22 bases between the two germline ends. In germline, CDR1 is GTSNPN, CDR2 SVGIG (reference sequence). The CDR3 totals 15 residues. Here the CDR3 reads CAWSGTGTRLRGQYF. CDR3 coding DNA: TGTGCCTGGAGTGGAACAGGGACCCGGTTACGGGGGCAGTACTTC.

V gene TRBV11-3 combines with J gene TRBJ1-1; TRBD1 matches 7 bases. Trimming removed 4 bases from V and 6 bases from J; junction bases left unmatched: 5. The CDR3 is 13 residues long. Per the germline V gene, CDR1 is SGHNT and CDR2 is YENEEA. CDR3 in DNA: TGTGCCAGCAGCTCAACAGGGGCCCCTGAAGCTTTCTTT. It codes for CASSSTGAPEAFF.

The J gene is TRBJ2-1, the V gene TRBV11-2, with a tentative D call TRBD1 (6 bases). V was pared by 2 bases and J by 5 bases, with 16 bases between. The germline V gene has CDR1 SGHAT and CDR2 FQNNGV. The CDR3 has 16 amino acids. Here the CDR3 DNA reads TGTGCCAGCAGCTTAACCACAGGGTTAATCGACAATGAGCAGTTCTTC. This gives the protein CASSLTTGLIDNEQFF.

The chain uses TRBV10-3 and TRBJ1-1; D perhaps matches TRBD1 (6 bases). The V gene lost 7 bases and the J gene lost 2 bases, with 11 bases spanning the gap. Germline V gives CDR1 ENHRY, CDR2 SYGVKD. This CDR3 comprises 13 residues. CDR3 coding DNA: TGTGCCATCATCCAGGACAGCAACACTGAAGCTTTCTTT. As protein: CAIIQDSNTEAFF.

This chain links TRBV5-5 with TRBJ1-6; D is possibly TRBD1 (6 bases). The CDR3 runs to 14 residues. Looked up from germline, CDR1 is SGHKS and CDR2 is YYEKEE (reference sequence). The V end was cut by 0 bases, the J end by 8 bases, with 9 bases between. The CDR3 DNA sequence: TGTGCCAGCAGCTTGGGTTCAGGGGATTCACCCCTCCACTTT. Residues: CASSLGSGDSPLHF.

The rearrangement joins TRBV19 to TRBJ1-5; the D is unclear. Germline V gives CDR1 LNHDA, CDR2 SQIVND (reference sequence). The CDR3 totals 13 residues. Deletions cut 5 bases from V and 3 bases from J, with 8 bases between. The CDR3 sequence: CASSRTNNQPQHF. For the CDR3, the DNA is TGTGCCAGTAGTCGGACTAACAATCAGCCCCAGCATTTT. The whole variable domain, filled in from reference TRBV19 and TRBJ1-5, reads DGGITQSPKYLFRKEGQNVTLSCEQNLNHDAMYWYRQDPGQGLRLIYYSQIVNDFQKGDIAEGYSVSREKKESFPLTVTSAQKNPTAFYLCASSRTNNQPQHFGDGTRLSIL.

This clone has only one observation. The rearrangement links TRBV15 to TRBJ2-4; maybe TRBD2 (6 bases). CDR1 and CDR2 (germline): LNHNV, YYDKDF (reference sequence). The V gene lost 7 bases and the J gene lost 8 bases, with 15 bases spanning the gap. This CDR3 has 13 amino acids. CDR3 DNA: TGTGCCACCACCCAAGGAGGGAGCGACATTCAGTACTTC. It translates to CATTQGGSDIQYF.

This clone was detected only once. J is TRBJ2-1 and V is TRBV29-1; 8 bases map to TRBD1. Germline CDR1 is SQVTM and CDR2 is ANQGSEA. This CDR3 has 16 amino acids. After removal of 7 bases from V and 10 bases from J, the junction contained 21 bases not matched to a gene. CDR3: CSADRVRHTNSAEQFF. The CDR3 DNA reads TGCAGCGCGGACAGGGTTAGGCACACCAACTCGGCCGAGCAGTTCTTC.

This clone was seen a few times. The chain uses TRBV7-9 and TRBJ1-2; possible D gene TRBD1, 6 bases. The CDR3 spans 14 residues. Germline V CDR1 and CDR2: SEHNR, FQNEAQ (reference sequence). V was cut by 4 bases and J by 0 bases, with 9 bases left in between. This CDR3 reads CASSSRDTNYGYTF. The DNA of the CDR3 is TGTGCCAGCAGCTCCCGGGACACTAACTATGGCTACACCTTC. The full variable domain, with the rest looked up from reference TRBV7-9 and TRBJ1-2, is DTGVSQNPRHKITKRGQNVTFRCDPISEHNRLYWYRQTLGQGPEFLTYFQNEAQLEKSRLLSDRFSAERPKGSFSTLEIQRTEQGDSAMYLCASSSRDTNYGYTFGSGTRLTVV.

V is TRBV4-2 and J is TRBJ1-2; D is ambiguous. V was cut by 4 bases and J by 8 bases, with 17 bases left in between. This CDR3 comprises 14 residues. Germline assignment: CDR1 LGHNA and CDR2 YNFKEQ. In DNA, the CDR3 is TGTGCCAGCAGCCCAATGGGCCTTATGGGGGGCTACACCTTC. Protein sequence: CASSPMGLMGGYTF.

This chain uses TRBV4-3 with TRBJ2-2; weak D call: TRBD2 (5 bases). V lost 1 base and J 2 bases, leaving 17 bases between the germline ends. In germline, CDR1 is LGHNA, CDR2 YSLEER. The CDR3 runs to 18 residues. The CDR3 region has the DNA TGCGCCAGCAGCCAAGCTCCAGCTGGAGGACCAAACACCGGGGAGCTGTTTTTT. Protein product: CASSQAPAGGPNTGELFF.

There are a few counts of this clone. V is TRBV6-5 and J is TRBJ1-1; D unresolved. V dropped 3 bases and J dropped 0 bases, with 8 bases sitting between them. CDR3 length: 14 amino acids. Looked up from germline, CDR1 is MNHEY and CDR2 is SVGAGI. CDR3 sequence reads: CASSYHRVNTEAFF. For the CDR3, the DNA is TGTGCCAGCAGTTATCACAGAGTGAACACTGAAGCTTTCTTT.

This sequence joins TRBV11-1 and TRBJ2-1; TRBD1 agrees at 7 bases. CDR1 is SGHAT and CDR2 is FQDESV in the germline V gene (reference sequence). J gave up 7 bases and V 5 bases, and 11 bases lay outside the gene matches. The CDR3 consists of 15 residues. The CDR3 nucleotides are TGTGCCAGCAGCCCCCGGGACAGTTCTGGGAATGAGCAGTTCTTC. The encoded protein is CASSPRDSSGNEQFF.

The chain carries TRBV5-1 and TRBJ2-2; TRBD2 agrees at 7 bases. With V trimmed by 3 bases and J by 11 bases, 7 bases remained unmatched. CDR3 length: 13 amino acids. The germline V gene encodes CDR1 SGHRS and CDR2 YFSETQ. The CDR3 loop reads CASSWGGNSELFF. The CDR3 nucleotides read TGCGCCAGCAGCTGGGGGGGAAACAGTGAGCTGTTTTTT.

This clone was seen only once. The gene calls are TRBV4-2 and TRBJ2-5, with 12 bases lining up with TRBD2. The J call is in doubt because the DNA end fits TRBJ2-7 better. The CDR3 consists of 16 residues. Germline V gene lookup returns CDR1 LGHNA and CDR2 YNFKEQ. The CDR3 nucleotides are TGTGCCAGCAGCCAGGAGACTAGCGGGGGACCCTACGAGCAGTACTTC. As protein: CASSQETSGGPYEQYF.

The CDR3, as DNA: TGTGCCAGCAGCCAAGGAGTGGGGAACACTGAAGCTTTCTTT. Translation gives CASSQGVGNTEAFF. J is TRBJ1-1 and V is TRBV4-2; no firm D call. Trimming removed 1 base from V and 1 base from J, with 7 bases in between. Germline V CDR1 and CDR2: LGHNA, YNFKEQ. The CDR3 has 14 residues.

The rearrangement links TRBV5-5 to TRBJ2-7; TRBD2 matches 13 bases. The CDR3 length is 14 residues. Germline V lookup: CDR1 SGHKS, CDR2 YYEKEE (reference sequence). The V segment lost 5 bases and the J segment 5 bases; nucleotides outside the gene matches: 4. Here the CDR3 DNA reads TGTGCCAGCAGAGGGACTAGCGGGACCAACGAGCAGTACTTC. Its translation: CASRGTSGTNEQYF. The full variable domain, with the rest looked up from reference TRBV5-5 and TRBJ2-7, is DAGVTQSPTHLIKTRGQQVTLRCSPISGHKSVSWYQQVLGQGPQFIFQYYEKEERGRGNFPDRFSARQFPNYSSELNVNALLLGDSALYLCASRGTSGTNEQYFGPGTRLTVT.

The J gene is TRBJ2-5, the V gene TRBV19; the D is unclear. The end of the DNA fits TRBJ2-7 better, so the J call may be wrong. The CDR3 is 11 residues long. Germline values: CDR1 LNHDA, CDR2 SQIVND (reference sequence). The chain's CDR3 is CASSADYEQYF. DNA for the CDR3: TGTGCCAGTAGTGCCGACTACGAGCAGTACTTC.

The chain recombines TRBV28 with TRBJ1-4; D gene unclear. The CDR3 runs to 13 residues. Per germline, CDR1 MDHEN and CDR2 SYDVKM. With 5 bases removed from V and 7 bases from J, the gap between germline ends came to 11 bases. The CDR3 spells CASSPPQVEKLFF. As DNA, the CDR3 is TGTGCCAGCAGTCCCCCCCAGGTTGAAAAACTGTTTTTT. Together with reference TRBV28 and TRBJ1-4, the CDR3 gives the full variable domain: DVKVTQSSRYLVKRTGEKVFLECVQDMDHENMFWYRQDPGLGLRLIYFSYDVKMKEKGDIPEGYSVSREKKERFSLILESASTNQTSMYLCASSPPQVEKLFFGSGTQLSVL.

The chain carries TRBV2 and TRBJ2-3; the match to TRBD2 covers 8 bases. The CDR3 loop spans 19 amino acids. CDR1 is SNHLY and CDR2 is FYNNEI in the germline V gene. J gave up 1 base and V 0 bases, and 12 bases lay outside the gene matches. CDR3 sequence: CASSEAWSGGSFRTDTQYF. CDR3 DNA: TGTGCCAGCAGTGAAGCGTGGAGCGGGGGATCGTTCCGCACAGATACGCAGTATTTT.

The chain has TRBV4-2 and TRBJ1-3, with D tentatively TRBD1 (5 bases). The ends were cut back, 0 bases at V and 0 bases at J, with 12 bases in the middle. This CDR3 is built from 17 residues. CDR1 and CDR2 from the germline V gene are LGHNA and YNFKEQ. As DNA, the CDR3 is TGTGCCAGCAGCCAAGAAATCAGGGCGAGCTCTGGAAACACCATATATTTT. Encoded protein: CASSQEIRASSGNTIYF.

The sample holds one count of this clone. This chain uses TRBV5-1 with TRBJ2-1; D is perhaps TRBD1 (6 bases). Germline assignment: CDR1 SGHRS and CDR2 YFSETQ. Between the trimmed V and J ends, which lost 4 bases and 0 bases, there was a span of 14 bases. The CDR3 covers 16 residues. The CDR3 bases are TGCGCCAGCAGCCCCTGGACAGCCAGCTCCTACAATGAGCAGTTCTTC. Translating gives CASSPWTASSYNEQFF.

This chain connects TRBV5-4 to TRBJ1-2; D remains ambiguous. V was cut by 5 bases and J by 4 bases, with 12 bases left in between. CDR1 and CDR2 (germline): SGHNT, YYREEE (reference sequence). The CDR3 consists of 13 residues. The CDR3 protein is CASSPREAYGYTF. The CDR3 nucleotides read TGTGCCAGCAGTCCCCGTGAGGCCTATGGCTACACCTTC.